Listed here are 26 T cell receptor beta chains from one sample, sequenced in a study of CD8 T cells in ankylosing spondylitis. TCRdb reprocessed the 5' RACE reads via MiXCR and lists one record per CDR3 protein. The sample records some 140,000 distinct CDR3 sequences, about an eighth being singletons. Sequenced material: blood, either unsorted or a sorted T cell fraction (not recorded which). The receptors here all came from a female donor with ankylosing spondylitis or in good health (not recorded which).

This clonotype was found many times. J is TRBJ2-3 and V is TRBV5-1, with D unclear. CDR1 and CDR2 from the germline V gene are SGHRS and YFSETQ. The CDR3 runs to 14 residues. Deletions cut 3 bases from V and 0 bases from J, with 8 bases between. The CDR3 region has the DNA TGCGCCAGCAGCTCATCAGGAAGCACAGATACGCAGTATTTT. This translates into CASSSSGSTDTQYF.

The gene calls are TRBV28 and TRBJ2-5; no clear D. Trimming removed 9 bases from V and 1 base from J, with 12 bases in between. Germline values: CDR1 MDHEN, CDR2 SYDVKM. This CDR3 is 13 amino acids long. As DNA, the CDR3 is TGTGCCAGGGGCCCTGGTCCCCAAGAGACCCAGTACTTC. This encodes CARGPGPQETQYF.

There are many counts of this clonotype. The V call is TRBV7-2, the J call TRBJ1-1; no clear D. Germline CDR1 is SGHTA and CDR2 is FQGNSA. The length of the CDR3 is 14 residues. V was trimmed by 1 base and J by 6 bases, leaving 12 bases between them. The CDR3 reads CASSLGGWGAEAFF. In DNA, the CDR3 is TGTGCCAGCAGCTTAGGGGGTTGGGGAGCTGAAGCTTTCTTT.

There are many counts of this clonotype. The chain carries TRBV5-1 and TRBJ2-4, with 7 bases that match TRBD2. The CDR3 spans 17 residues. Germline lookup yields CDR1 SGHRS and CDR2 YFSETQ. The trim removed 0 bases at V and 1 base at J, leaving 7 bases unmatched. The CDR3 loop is CASSLEVGGGAKNIQYF. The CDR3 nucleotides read TGCGCCAGCAGCTTGGAGGTGGGGGGAGGGGCCAAAAACATTCAGTACTTC.

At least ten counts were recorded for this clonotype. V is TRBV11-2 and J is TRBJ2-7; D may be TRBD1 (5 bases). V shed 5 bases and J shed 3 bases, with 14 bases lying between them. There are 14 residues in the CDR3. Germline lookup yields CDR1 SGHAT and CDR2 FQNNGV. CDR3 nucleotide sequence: TGTGCCAGCAGCAAAATAGAAAGGGGCTACGAGCAGTACTTC. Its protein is CASSKIERGYEQYF.

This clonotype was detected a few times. CDR3 loop: CASSNLYNEQFF. The CDR3 DNA reads TGTGCCAGTAGTAACCTCTACAATGAGCAGTTCTTC. The chain combines TRBV19 with TRBJ2-1, with no clear D. Germline CDR1 reads LNHDA; CDR2 reads SQIVND (reference sequence). The CDR3 covers 12 residues. V was clipped by 4 bases and J by 3 bases, with 4 bases between them.

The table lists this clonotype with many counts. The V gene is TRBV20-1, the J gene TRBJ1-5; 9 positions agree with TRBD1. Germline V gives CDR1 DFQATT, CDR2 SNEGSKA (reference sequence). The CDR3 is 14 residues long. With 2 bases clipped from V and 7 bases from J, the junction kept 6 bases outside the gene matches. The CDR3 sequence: CSARLQGAGQPQHF. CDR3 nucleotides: TGCAGTGCTAGATTACAGGGGGCGGGACAGCCCCAGCATTTT.

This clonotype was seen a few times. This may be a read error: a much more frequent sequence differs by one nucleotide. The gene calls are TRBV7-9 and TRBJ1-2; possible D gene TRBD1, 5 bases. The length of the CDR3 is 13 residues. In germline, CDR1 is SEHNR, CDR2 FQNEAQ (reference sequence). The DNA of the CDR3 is TGTGCCAGCAGCTGGGGGACCATGGGAGGCTACCCCTTC. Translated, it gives CASSWGTMGGYPF. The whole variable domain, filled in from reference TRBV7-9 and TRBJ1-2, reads DTGVSQNPRHKITKRGQNVTFRCDPISEHNRLYWYRQTLGQGPEFLTYFQNEAQLEKSRLLSDRFSAERPKGSFSTLEIQRTEQGDSAMYLCASSWGTMGGYPFGSGTRLTVV.

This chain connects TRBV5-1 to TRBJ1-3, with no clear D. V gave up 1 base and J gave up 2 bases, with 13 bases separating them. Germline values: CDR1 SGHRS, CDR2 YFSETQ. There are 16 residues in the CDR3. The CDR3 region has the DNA TGCGCCAGCAGCTTGACTGATTGGGGAGCTGGAAACACCATATATTTT. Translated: CASSLTDWGAGNTIYF.

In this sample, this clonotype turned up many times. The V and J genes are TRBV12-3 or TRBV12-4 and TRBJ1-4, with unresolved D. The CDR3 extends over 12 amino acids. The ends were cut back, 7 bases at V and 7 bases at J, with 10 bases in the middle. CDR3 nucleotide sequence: TGTGCCAGCAAGCGGCCTGGTGAAAAACTGTTTTTT. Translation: CASKRPGEKLFF.

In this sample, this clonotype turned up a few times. DNA of the CDR3: TGCGCCAGCAGCTTGGAGGGGTCCTTAGCCAAAAACATTCAGTACTTC. Translating gives CASSLEGSLAKNIQYF. The chain uses TRBV5-1 and TRBJ2-4; possible D gene TRBD1, 5 bases. The CDR3 consists of 16 residues. From germline, CDR1 is SGHRS and CDR2 YFSETQ. Trimming cost V 0 bases and J 0 bases, with 10 bases left between them.

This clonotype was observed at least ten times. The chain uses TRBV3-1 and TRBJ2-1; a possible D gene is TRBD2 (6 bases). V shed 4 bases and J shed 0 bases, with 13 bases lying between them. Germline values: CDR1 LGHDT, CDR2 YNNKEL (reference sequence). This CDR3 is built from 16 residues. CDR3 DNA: TGTGCCAGCAGCCGCCAAGACGGGAGCTCCTACAATGAGCAGTTCTTC. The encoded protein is CASSRQDGSSYNEQFF.

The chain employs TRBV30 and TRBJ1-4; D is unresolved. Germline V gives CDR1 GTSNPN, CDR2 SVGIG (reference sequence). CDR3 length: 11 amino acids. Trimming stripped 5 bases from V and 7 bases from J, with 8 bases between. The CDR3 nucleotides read TGTGCCTGGGGTAGGAGTGAAAAACTGTTTTTT. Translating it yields CAWGRSEKLFF.

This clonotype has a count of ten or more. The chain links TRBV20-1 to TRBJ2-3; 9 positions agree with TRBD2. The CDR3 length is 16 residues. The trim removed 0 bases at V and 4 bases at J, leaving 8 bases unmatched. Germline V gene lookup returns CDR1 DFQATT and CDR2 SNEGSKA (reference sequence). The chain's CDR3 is CSARDLASGKSDTQYF. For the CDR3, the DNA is TGCAGTGCTAGAGATCTTGCTAGCGGGAAGTCAGATACGCAGTATTTT.

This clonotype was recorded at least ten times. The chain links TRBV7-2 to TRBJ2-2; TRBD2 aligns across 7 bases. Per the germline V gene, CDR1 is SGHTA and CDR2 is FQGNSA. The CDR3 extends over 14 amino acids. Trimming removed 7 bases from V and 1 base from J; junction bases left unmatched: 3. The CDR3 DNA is TGTGCCAGCACCGTAGCGGGGAACACCGGGGAGCTGTTTTTT. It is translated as CASTVAGNTGELFF.

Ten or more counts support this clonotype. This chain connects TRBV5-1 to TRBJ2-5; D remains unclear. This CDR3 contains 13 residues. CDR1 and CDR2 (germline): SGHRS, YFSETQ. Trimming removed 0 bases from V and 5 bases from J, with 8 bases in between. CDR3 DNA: TGCGCCAGCAGCTTGGTAGTCGGGGAGACCCAGTACTTC. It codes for CASSLVVGETQYF.

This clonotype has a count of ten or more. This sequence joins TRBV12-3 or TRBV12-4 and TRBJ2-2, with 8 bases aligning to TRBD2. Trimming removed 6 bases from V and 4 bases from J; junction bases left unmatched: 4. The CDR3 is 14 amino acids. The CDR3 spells CASRSSGGTGELFF. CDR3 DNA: TGTGCCAGCAGGTCAAGCGGGGGCACCGGGGAGCTGTTTTTT.

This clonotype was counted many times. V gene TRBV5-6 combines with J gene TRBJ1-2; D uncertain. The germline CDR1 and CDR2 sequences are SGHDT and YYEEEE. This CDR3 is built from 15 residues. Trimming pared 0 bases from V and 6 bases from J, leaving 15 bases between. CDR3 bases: TGTGCCAGCAGCTTGGTATCCCCCCATCAAGATGGCTACACCTTC. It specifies CASSLVSPHQDGYTF.

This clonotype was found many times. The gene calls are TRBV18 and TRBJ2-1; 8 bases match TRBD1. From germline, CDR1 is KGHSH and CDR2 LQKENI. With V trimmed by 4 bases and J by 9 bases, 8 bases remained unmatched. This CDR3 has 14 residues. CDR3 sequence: CASSLGQGIGEQFF. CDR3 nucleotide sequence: TGTGCCAGCTCACTCGGACAGGGAATAGGTGAGCAGTTCTTC.

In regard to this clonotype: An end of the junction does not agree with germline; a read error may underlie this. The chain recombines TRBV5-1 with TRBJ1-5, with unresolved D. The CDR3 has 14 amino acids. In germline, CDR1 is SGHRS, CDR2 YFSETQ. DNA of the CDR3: TGCGCCAGCAGCTTGAATCAAGGCAATCAGCCTCAGCATTTT. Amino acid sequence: CASSLNQGNQPQHF.

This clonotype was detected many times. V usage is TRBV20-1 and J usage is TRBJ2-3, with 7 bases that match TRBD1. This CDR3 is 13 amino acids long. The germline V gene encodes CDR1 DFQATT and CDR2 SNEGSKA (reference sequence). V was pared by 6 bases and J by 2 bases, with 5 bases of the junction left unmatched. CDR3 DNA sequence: TGCAGTGCGTCCAGGGGGAACACAGATACGCAGTATTTT. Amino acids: CSASRGNTDTQYF.

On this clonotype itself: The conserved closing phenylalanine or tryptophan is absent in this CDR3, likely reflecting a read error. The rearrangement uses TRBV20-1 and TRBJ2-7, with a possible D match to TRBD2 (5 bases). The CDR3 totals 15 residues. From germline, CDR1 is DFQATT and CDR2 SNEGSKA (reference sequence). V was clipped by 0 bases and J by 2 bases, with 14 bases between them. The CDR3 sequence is CSARDPGKGPYEQYL. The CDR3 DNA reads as TGCAGTGCTAGAGATCCGGGGAAAGGGCCCTACGAGCAGTACTTA.

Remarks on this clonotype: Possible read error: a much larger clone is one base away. The CDR3: CASTELDNPGTYGYTF. The CDR3 DNA sequence: TGTGCCAGCACTGAACTAGACAACCCCGGGACCTATGGCTACACCTTC. The chain links TRBV6-1 to TRBJ1-2, with a tentative D call TRBD1 (5 bases). In germline, CDR1 is MNHNS, CDR2 SASEGT. The CDR3 covers 16 residues.

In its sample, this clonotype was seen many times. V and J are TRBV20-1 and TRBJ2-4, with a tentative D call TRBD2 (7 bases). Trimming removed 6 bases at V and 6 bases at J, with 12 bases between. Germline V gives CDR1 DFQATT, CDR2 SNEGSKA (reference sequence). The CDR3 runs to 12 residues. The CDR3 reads CSATRGANIQYF. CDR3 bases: TGCAGTGCCACCCGGGGGGCAAACATTCAGTACTTC.

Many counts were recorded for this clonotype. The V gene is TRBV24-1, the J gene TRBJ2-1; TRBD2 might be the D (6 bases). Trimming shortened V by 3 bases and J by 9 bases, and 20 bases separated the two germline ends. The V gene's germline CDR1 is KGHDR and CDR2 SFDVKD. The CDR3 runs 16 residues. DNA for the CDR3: TGTGCCACCAGTGATCGGCAGCCGGAGGGGTTCAGTGAGCAGTTCTTC. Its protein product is CATSDRQPEGFSEQFF.

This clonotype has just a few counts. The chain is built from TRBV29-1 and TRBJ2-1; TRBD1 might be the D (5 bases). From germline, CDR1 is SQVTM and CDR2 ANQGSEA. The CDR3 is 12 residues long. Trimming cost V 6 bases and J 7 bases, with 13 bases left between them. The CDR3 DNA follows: TGCAGCGTAGGCCCCCAGGGAAATGAGCAGTTCTTC. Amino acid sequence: CSVGPQGNEQFF.